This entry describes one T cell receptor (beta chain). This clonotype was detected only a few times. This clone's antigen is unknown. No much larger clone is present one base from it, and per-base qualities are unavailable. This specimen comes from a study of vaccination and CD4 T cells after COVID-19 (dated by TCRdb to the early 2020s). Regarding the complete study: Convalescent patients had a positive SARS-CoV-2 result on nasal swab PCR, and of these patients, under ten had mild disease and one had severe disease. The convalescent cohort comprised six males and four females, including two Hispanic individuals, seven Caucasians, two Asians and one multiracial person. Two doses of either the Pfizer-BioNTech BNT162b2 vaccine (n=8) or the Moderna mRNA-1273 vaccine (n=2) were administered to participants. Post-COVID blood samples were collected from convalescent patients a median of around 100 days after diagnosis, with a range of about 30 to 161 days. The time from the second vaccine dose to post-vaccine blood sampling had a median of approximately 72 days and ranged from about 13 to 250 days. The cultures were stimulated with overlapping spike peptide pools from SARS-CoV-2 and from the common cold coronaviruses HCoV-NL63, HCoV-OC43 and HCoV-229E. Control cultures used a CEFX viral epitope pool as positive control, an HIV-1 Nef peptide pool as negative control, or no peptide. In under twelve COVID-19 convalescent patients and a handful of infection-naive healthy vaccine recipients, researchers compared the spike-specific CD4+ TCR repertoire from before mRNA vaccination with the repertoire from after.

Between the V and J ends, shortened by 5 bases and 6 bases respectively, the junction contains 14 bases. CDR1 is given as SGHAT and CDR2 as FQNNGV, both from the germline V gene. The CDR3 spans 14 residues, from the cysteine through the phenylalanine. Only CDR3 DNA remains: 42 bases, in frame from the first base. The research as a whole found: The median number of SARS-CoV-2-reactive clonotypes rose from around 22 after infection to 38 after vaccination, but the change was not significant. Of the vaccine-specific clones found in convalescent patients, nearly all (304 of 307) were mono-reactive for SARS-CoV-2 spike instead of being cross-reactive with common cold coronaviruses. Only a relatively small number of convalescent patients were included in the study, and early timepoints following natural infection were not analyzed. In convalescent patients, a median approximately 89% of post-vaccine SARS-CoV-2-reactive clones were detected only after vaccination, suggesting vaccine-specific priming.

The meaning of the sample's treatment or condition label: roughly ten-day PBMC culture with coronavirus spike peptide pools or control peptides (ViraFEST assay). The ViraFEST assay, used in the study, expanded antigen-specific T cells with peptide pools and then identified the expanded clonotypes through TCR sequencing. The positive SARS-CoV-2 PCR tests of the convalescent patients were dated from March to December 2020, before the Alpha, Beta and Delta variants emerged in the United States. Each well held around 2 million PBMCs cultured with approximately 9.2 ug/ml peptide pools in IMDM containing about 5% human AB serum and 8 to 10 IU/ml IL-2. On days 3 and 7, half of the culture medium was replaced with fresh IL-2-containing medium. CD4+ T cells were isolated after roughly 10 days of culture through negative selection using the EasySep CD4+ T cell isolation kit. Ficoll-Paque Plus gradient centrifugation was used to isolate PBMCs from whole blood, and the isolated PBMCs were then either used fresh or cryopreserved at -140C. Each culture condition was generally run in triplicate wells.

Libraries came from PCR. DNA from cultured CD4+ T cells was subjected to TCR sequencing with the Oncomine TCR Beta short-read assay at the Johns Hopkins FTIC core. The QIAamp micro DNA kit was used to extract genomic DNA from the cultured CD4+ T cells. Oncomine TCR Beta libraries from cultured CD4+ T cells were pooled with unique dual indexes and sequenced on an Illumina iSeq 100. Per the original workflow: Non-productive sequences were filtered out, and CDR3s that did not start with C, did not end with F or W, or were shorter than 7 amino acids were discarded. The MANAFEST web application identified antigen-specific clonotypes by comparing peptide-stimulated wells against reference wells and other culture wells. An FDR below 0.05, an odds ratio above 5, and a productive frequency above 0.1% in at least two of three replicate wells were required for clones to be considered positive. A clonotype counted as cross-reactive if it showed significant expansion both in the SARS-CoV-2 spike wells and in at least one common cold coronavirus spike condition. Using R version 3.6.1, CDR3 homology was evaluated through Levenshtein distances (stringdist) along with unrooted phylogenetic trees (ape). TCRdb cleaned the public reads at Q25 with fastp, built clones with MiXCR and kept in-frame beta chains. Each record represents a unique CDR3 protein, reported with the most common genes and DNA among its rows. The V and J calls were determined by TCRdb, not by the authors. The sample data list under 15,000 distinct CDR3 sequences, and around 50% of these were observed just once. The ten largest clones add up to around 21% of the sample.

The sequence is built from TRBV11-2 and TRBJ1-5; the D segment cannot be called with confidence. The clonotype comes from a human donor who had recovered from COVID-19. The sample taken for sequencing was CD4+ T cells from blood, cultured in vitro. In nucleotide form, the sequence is TGTGCCAGCAGCGCGGACCCGCGAACTCAGCCCCAGCATTTT. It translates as CASSADPRTQPQHF.